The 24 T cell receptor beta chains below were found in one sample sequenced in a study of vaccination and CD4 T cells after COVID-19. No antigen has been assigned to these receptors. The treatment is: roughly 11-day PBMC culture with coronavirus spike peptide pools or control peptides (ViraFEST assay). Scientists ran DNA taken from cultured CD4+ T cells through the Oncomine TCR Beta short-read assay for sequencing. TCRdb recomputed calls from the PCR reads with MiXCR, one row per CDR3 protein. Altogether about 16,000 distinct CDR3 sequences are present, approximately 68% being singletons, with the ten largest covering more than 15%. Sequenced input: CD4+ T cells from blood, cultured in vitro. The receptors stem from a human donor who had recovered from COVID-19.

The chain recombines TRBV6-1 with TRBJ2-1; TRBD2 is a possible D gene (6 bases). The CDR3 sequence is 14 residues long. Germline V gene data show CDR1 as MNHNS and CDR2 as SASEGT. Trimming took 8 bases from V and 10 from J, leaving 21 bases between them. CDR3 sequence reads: CASFKLLTGAEQFF. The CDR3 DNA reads TGTGCCAGCTTCAAGTTACTGACGGGAGCAGAGCAGTTCTTC.

This CDR3 is CSARQGSWTGELFF. CDR3 coding DNA: TGCAGTGCTAGACAGGGGAGTTGGACCGGGGAGCTGTTTTTT. V usage is TRBV20-1 and J usage is TRBJ2-2, with a possible D match to TRBD1 (6 bases). Trimming removed 2 bases at V and 5 bases at J, with 12 bases between. The CDR3 covers 14 residues. From germline, CDR1 is DFQATT and CDR2 SNEGSKA (reference sequence).

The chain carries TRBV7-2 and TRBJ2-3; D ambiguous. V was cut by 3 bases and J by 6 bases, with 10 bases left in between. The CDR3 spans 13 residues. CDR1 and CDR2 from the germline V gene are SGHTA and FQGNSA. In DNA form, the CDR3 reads TGTGCCAGCAGCTTCGGGTCCAGGGATACGCAGTATTTT. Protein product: CASSFGSRDTQYF.

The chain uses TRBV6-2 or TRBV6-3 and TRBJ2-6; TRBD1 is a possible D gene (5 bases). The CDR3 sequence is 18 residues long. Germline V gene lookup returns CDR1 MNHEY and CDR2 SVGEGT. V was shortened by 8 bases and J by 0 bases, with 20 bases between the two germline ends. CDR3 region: CASLHSRQSVSGANVLTF. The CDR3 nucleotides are TGTGCCAGCCTACATTCGCGACAGTCCGTCTCTGGGGCCAACGTCCTGACTTTC.

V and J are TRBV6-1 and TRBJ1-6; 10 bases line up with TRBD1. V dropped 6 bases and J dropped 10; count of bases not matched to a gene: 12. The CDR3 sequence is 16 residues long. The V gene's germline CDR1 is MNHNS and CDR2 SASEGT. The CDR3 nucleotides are TGTGCCAGCAGGATGCTCGGGACAGGGGCCAAATCACCCCTCCACTTT. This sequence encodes CASRMLGTGAKSPLHF.

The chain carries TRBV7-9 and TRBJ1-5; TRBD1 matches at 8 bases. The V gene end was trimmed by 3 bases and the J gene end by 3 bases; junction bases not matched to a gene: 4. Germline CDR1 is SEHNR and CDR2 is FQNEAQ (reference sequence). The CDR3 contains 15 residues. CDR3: CASSLGDRLNQPQHF. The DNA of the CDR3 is TGTGCCAGCAGCTTGGGGGACAGGCTCAATCAGCCCCAGCATTTT. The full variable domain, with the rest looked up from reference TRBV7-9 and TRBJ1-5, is DTGVSQNPRHKITKRGQNVTFRCDPISEHNRLYWYRQTLGQGPEFLTYFQNEAQLEKSRLLSDRFSAERPKGSFSTLEIQRTEQGDSAMYLCASSLGDRLNQPQHFGDGTRLSIL.

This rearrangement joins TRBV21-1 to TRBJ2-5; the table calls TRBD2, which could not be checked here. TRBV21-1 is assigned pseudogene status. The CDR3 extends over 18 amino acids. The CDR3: CASSPPGLAGARRGTQYF. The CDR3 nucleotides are TGTGCCAGCAGCCCCCCGGGACTAGCGGGAGCCCGGCGAGGGACCCAGTACTTC.

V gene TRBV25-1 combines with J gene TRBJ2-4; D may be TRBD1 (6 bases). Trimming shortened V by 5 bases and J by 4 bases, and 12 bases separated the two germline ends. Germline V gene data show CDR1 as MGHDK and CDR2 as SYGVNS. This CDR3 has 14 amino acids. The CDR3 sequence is CASSLGTSKNIQYF. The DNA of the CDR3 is TGTGCCAGCAGTTTAGGGACATCAAAAAACATTCAGTACTTC.

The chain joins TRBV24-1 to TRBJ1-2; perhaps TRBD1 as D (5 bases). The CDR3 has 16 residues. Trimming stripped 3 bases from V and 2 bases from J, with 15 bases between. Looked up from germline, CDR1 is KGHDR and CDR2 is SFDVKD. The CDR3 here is CATSDGGRDLNYGYTF. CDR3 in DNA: TGTGCCACCAGTGATGGGGGGAGGGACTTGAACTATGGCTACACCTTC.

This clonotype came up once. The CDR3 DNA reads as TGTGCCAGCCGAGGACAGGGGGCGGGGGAGCAGTACTTC. Translated: CASRGQGAGEQYF. V is TRBV2 and J is TRBJ2-7; 11 bases are a match to TRBD1. CDR3 length: 13 residues. The germline gives CDR1 SNHLY, CDR2 FYNNEI. The trim removed 8 bases at V and 7 bases at J, leaving 7 bases unmatched. Complete variable domain (other parts from reference TRBV2 and TRBJ2-7): EPEVTQTPSHQVTQMGQEVILRCVPISNHLYFYWYRQILGQKVEFLVSFYNNEISEKSEIFDDQFSVERPDGSNFTLKIRSTKLEDSAMYFCASRGQGAGEQYFGPGTRLTVT.

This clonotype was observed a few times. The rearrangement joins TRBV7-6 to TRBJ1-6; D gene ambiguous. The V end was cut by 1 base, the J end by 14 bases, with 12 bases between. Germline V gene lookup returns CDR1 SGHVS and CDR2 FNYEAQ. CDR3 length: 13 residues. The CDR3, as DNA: TGTGCCAGCAGCTTAGTGGGCAGCTGGACCCTCCACTTT. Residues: CASSLVGSWTLHF.

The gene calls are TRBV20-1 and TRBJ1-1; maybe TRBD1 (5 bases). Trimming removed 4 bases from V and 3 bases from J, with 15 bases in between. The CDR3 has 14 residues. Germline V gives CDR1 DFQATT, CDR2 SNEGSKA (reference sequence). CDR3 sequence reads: CSAKTSGTYTEAFF. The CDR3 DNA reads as TGCAGTGCTAAGACCTCTGGGACTTACACTGAAGCTTTCTTT.

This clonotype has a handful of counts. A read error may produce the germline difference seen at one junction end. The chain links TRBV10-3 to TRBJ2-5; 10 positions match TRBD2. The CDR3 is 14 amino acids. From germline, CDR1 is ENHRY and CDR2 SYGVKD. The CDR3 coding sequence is TGTGCCAGCAGTTATTCTAGCGGGAGAGAGACCCAGTACTTC. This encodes CASSYSSGRETQYF.

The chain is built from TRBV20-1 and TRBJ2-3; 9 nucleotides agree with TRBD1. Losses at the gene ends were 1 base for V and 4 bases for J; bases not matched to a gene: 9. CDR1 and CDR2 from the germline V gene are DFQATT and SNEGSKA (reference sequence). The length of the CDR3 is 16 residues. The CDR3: CSARGGQGLSPDTQYF. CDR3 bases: TGCAGTGCTAGAGGGGGACAGGGTCTGAGCCCAGATACGCAGTATTTT.

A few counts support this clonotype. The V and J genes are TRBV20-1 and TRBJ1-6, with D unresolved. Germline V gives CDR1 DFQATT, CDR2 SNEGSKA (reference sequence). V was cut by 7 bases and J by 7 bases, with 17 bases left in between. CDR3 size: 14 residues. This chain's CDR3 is CSGSAGWVNSPLHF. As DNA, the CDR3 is TGCAGTGGGTCCGCGGGCTGGGTCAATTCACCCCTCCACTTT.

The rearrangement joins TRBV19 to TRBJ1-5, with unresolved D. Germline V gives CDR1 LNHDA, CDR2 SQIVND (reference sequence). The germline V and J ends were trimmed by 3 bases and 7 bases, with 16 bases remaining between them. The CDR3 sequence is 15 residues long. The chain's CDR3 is CASSIPRGMGQPQHF. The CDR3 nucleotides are TGTGCCAGTAGTATCCCCCGCGGGATGGGGCAGCCCCAGCATTTT.

CDR3 sequence reads: CASSPQHRSHQPQHF. Written as DNA, the CDR3 is TGTGCCAGCTCACCACAACACAGAAGCCATCAGCCCCAGCATTTT. The gene calls are TRBV18 and TRBJ1-5, with D unclear. CDR1 and CDR2 (germline): KGHSH, LQKENI. The V end lost 1 base, the J end lost 5 bases, and 12 bases lay between the germline ends. The CDR3 contains 15 residues.

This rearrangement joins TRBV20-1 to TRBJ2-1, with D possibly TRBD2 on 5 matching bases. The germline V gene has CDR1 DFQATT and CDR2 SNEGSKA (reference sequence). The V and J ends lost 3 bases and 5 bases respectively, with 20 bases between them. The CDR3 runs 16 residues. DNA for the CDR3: TGCAGTGCTAGGGGCCCCCGGCTAGCCCAGAACAATGAGCAGTTCTTC. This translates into CSARGPRLAQNNEQFF.

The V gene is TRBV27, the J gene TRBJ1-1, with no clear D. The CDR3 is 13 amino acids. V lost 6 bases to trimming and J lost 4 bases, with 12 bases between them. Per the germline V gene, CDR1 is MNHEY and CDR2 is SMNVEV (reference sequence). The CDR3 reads CASRASRVTEAFF. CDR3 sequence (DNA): TGTGCCAGCAGGGCCAGCCGTGTCACTGAAGCTTTCTTT.

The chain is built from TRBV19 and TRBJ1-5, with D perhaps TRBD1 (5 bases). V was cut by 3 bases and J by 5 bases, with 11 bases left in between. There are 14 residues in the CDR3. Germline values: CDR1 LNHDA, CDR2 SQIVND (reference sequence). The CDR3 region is CASSIGSGYQPQHF. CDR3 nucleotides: TGTGCCAGTAGTATTGGTTCAGGGTATCAGCCCCAGCATTTT.

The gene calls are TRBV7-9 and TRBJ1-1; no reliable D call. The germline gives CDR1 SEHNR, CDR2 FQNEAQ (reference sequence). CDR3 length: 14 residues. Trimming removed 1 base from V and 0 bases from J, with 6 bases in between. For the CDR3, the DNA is TGTGCCAGCAGCTTAGAGGGAGTGAACACTGAAGCTTTCTTT. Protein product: CASSLEGVNTEAFF. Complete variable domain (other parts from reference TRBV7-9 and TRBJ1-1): DTGVSQNPRHKITKRGQNVTFRCDPISEHNRLYWYRQTLGQGPEFLTYFQNEAQLEKSRLLSDRFSAERPKGSFSTLEIQRTEQGDSAMYLCASSLEGVNTEAFFGQGTRLTVV.

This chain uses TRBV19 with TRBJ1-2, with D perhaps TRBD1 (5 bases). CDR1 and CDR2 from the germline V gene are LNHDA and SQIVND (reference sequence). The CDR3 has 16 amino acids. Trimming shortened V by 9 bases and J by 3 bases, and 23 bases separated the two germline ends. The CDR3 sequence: CASGSRRRGYDYGYTF. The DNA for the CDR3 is TGTGCCAGCGGGTCTAGAAGGAGGGGTTATGACTATGGCTACACCTTC.

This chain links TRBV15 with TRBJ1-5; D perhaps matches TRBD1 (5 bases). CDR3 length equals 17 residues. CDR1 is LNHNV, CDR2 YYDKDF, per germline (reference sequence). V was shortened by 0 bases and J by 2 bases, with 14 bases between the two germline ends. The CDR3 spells CATSRDVRAGGNQPQHF. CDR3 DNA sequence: TGTGCCACCAGCAGAGATGTCAGGGCAGGAGGCAATCAGCCCCAGCATTTT.

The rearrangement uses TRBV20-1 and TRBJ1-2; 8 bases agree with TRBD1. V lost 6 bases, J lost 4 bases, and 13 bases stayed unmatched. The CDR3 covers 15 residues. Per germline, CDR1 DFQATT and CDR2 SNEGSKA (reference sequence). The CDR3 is CSASGQAQGGYGYTF. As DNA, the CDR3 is TGCAGTGCATCGGGACAGGCCCAAGGGGGCTATGGCTACACCTTC.